This T cell receptor (beta chain) was sequenced for a study of regulatory T cells in long-lasting Graves disease. Construction of the TCR beta libraries employed iRepertoire HTBI primers in conjunction with Arm-PCR of CDR3 regions. TCRdb reprocessed the multiplex PCR reads with MiXCR, giving one entry per CDR3 protein. The sample gives hundreds of thousands of distinct CDR3 sequences, 16% of which show up once; approximately 20% is in the top ten. The germline CDR1 and CDR2 sequences are SQVTM and ANQGSEA. CDR3 length equals 13 residues. Trimming took off 7 bases at V and 3 bases at J, with 14 bases between the two ends. Time point meaning: newly diagnosed GD, antithyroid drugs for less than 3 months. The TCR library was made from RNA that had been extracted from PBMCs in TRIzol. The same sample was also studied in work on T cells in Graves' hyperthyroidism and ophthalmopathy.

This sample comprised peripheral blood mononuclear cells (PBMCs), obtained at new diagnosis, from a patient treated with antithyroid drugs. This rearrangement joins TRBV29-1 to TRBJ2-3; either TRBD1 or TRBD2 may supply D (5 bases each). The sequence was obtained from a woman in her 30s with Graves disease. The CDR3 reads CSAGRTTTDTQYF. CDR3 DNA sequence: TGCAGCGCGGGACGGACGACGACAGATACGCAGTATTTT.